This T cell receptor beta chain stems from a study of T cell repertoires in cytomegalovirus infection (dated by TCRdb to between 2018 and 2020). For the wider study: Peptide stimulations targeted recently identified HLA-C-restricted CMV epitopes, whose presentation resists viral immunomodulation, together with well-studied HLA-B-restricted epitopes. Donor HLA type was relevant to the analysis, as public TCR beta signatures indicated carriage of CMV infection together with the matching HLA type.

Spanning cysteine to phenylalanine, the CDR3 consists of 15 amino acids. The retained sequence is limited to the CDR3, 45 bases, with the frame set at the first base. CDR1 SNHLY and CDR2 FYNNEI are derived from the germline V gene. V and J are truncated by 0 bases and 4 bases respectively, leaving an intervening sequence of 10 bases. There are many counts of this clonotype. It has no known antigen specificity. Base quality data are lacking; no much larger clone is found one base away. The run used an Illumina HiSeq 1500. TCRdb handled the public reads itself, with Q25 trimming in fastp and clone calling in MiXCR, and kept productive beta chains. Every distinct CDR3 protein forms one entry, paired with its most common genes and DNA. Here the sample has around 340,000 distinct CDR3 sequences; almost 30% occur a single time. Approximately 20% of the sample is taken by the ten largest. According to the study, the label for this sample's treatment or condition signals: in vitro stimulation with specific CMV peptide epitopes to enrich CMV-specific T cells.

The paper as a whole reports these results and caveats: Cumulative frequency of public TCR beta family members discriminated carriers of CMV infection plus the relevant HLA type in this cohort and an independent 352-donor cohort. The ex vivo response was dominated by HLA-C-restricted CMV-specific TCR beta clonotypes, and the single most frequent clonotype in two of eight donors was supplied by these HLA-C-restricted clonotypes.

Source: cultured PBMCs, taken from culture after CMV antigen stimulation. The receptor was isolated from a human donor in good health (CMV status not recorded). Some clones in this sample may be carry-over from other donors' samples. The rearranged segments are TRBV2 and TRBJ1-5, with the D segment identity uncertain. The DNA sequence reads TGTGCCAGCAGTGAAGCGCGACGGAATAATCAGCCCCAGCATTTT. This is translated as CASSEARRNNQPQHF.